This T cell receptor (beta chain) was observed in a study of blood T cell repertoires in COVID-19. Background on the study: Italy, Spain and the United States were the sources of the convalescent and acute COVID-19 samples. The cDNA or gDNA used as material had been derived from T cells, B-cell-depleted T cells, or PBMCs.

Per the study methods: Nucleated cell counts were estimated from reference gene primer amplification. The data were produced by immunoSEQ multiplex PCR, yet TCRdb's version contains in-frame clones alone and is incomplete. That table gives V, J and clone size, and the DNA gave D and trimming. Of about 190,000 clones listed, nearly 90% are singletons. The CDR3 extends over 14 amino acids. V was pared by 5 bases and J by 2 bases, with 13 bases between. Germline V gives CDR1 LNHDA, CDR2 SQIVND (reference sequence). Input material: peripheral blood. The chain has TRBV19 and TRBJ2-7, with D perhaps TRBD2 (6 bases). The clonotype was recovered from a man aged 50 or older with acute or convalescent COVID-19. DNA of the CDR3: TGTGCCAGTAGTGCCGGGGACTTCGCCTACGAGCAGTACTTC. As protein: CASSAGDFAYEQYF.